This TCR beta chain was captured by sequencing in a study of shared clonotypes between healthy human individuals. Each sample came from a Caucasian adult donor living in Nashville, Tennessee. Regarding the study as a whole: Represented diversity, genetic and exposure-history alike, was limited by few donors. Inspection by rarefaction showed sorted-subset sequencing to be incomplete despite large depth.

Sorted-subset replicate PCR reactions were performed with about 200 ng DNA, corresponding to roughly 29,000 T cell genomes. Generated by immunoSEQ multiplex PCR, the TCRdb table keeps only in-frame clones and is missing some. The table has nearly 1 million clones, less than 85% seen once. This clone was counted between two and nine times. As yet, its antigen is unknown. Germline V gene lookup returns CDR1 SEHNR and CDR2 FQNEAQ (reference sequence). V lost 1 base and J lost 5, with 18 bases in between. The CDR3 runs to 16 residues. This receptor was taken from a man between 18 and 35 years old in good health. The sequenced sample consisted of memory CD4+ T cells sorted from blood. Noted subset: CD45RA-negative fraction. The chain carries TRBV7-9 and TRBJ2-7, with a tentative D call TRBD1 (5 bases). The CDR3, as DNA: TGTGCCAGCAGCTTAGTGGATTGGGGCCGTCAAGACGAGCAGTACTTC. Translated: CASSLVDWGRQDEQYF. The entire variable domain, with the rest obtained from reference TRBV7-9 and TRBJ2-7, is as follows: DTGVSQNPRHKITKRGQNVTFRCDPISEHNRLYWYRQTLGQGPEFLTYFQNEAQLEKSRLLSDRFSAERPKGSFSTLEIQRTEQGDSAMYLCASSLVDWGRQDEQYFGPGTRLTVT.